This T cell receptor beta chain was found in a study of T cell responses to AZD1222 COVID-19 vaccine. In the case of this clone: Its antigen is currently unknown.

V lost 5 bases to trimming and J lost 1 base; unmatched junction nucleotides: 8. Germline lookup yields CDR1 SGHVS and CDR2 FQNEAQ. The length of the CDR3 is 16 residues. Some clones are missing from TCRdb's copy, which holds only in-frame ones; the method was immunoSEQ multiplex PCR. The data show roughly 140,000 clones, around nine tenths seen once. General study results and limits: Donors were chiefly white British, with a greater number of females, and clonal diversity was perhaps underestimated. Nearly half of spike-specific TCRs reportedly target variant regions that are unmutated in the B.1.351 and B.1.1.7 variants. When two AZD1222 doses had been given, Spike-specific TCR breadth and depth rose.

The chain employs TRBV7-8 and TRBJ1-5; TRBD1 matches at 7 bases. This material consisted of peripheral blood, taken on day 0 of AZD1222 vaccination. This TCR came from an adult in good health. The CDR3 DNA is TGTGCCAGCAGCCCTACGATGGACAGGAGCAATCAGCCCCAGCATTTT. Translated, it gives CASSPTMDRSNQPQHF.